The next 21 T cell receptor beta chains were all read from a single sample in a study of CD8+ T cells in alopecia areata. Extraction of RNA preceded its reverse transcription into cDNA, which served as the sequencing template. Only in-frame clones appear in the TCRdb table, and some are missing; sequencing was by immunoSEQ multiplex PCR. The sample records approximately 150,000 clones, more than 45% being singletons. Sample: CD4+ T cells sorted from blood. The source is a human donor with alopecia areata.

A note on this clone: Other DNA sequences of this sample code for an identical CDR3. The CDR3 sequence: CASRGTSGSFNEQFF. CDR3 coding DNA: TGTGCCAGCAGAGGGACTAGCGGGAGCTTCAATGAGCAGTTCTTC. The genes are TRBV2 and TRBJ2-1; 14 nucleotides align to TRBD2. The junction had 4 bases not matched to a gene; V was cut back by 6 bases and J by 6 bases. Germline V gives CDR1 SNHLY, CDR2 FYNNEI. The CDR3 runs 15 residues.

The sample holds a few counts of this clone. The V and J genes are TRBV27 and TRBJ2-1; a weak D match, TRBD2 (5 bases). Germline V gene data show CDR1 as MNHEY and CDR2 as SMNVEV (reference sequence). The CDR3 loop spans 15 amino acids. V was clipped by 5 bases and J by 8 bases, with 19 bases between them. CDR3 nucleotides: TGTGCCAGCAGTAAAGGAGCGGTGGTGCGGCATGAGCAGTTCTTC. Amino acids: CASSKGAVVRHEQFF.

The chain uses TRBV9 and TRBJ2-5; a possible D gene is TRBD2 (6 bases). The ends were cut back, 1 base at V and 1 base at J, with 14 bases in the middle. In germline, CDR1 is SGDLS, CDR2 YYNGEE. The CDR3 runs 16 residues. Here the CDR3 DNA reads TGTGCCAGCAGCGTAAGTGGACTAACCATCCAAGAGACCCAGTACTTC. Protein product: CASSVSGLTIQETQYF. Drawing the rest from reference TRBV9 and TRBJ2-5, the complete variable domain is DSGVTQTPKHLITATGQRVTLRCSPRSGDLSVYWYQQSLDQGLQFLIQYYNGEERAKGNILERFSAQQFPDLHSELNLSSLELGDSALYFCASSVSGLTIQETQYFGPGTRLLVL.

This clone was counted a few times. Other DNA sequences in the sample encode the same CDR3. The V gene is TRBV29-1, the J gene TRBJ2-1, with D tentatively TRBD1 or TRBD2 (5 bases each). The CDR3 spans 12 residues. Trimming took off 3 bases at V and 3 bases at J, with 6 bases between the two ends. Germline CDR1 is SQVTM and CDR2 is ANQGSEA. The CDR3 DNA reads TGCAGCGTTGATGGGGGCTACAATGAGCAGTTCTTC. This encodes CSVDGGYNEQFF.

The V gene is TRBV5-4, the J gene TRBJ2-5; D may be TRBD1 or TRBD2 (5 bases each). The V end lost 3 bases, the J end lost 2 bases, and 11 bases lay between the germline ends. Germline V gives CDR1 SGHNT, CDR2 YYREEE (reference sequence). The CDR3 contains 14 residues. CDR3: CASSYPGRQETQYF. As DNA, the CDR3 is TGTGCCAGCAGCTATCCAGGGAGACAAGAGACCCAGTACTTC.

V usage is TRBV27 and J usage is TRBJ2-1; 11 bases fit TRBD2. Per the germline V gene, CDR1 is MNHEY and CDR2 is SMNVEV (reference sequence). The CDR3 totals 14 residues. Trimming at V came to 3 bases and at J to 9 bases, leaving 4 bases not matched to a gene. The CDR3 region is CASSFLAGGGEQFF. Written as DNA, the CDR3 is TGTGCCAGCAGTTTCCTAGCGGGAGGAGGTGAGCAGTTCTTC.

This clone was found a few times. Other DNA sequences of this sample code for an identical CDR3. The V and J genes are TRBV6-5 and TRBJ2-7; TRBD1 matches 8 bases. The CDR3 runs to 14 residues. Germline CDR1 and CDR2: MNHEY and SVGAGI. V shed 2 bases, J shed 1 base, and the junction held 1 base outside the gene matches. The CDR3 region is CASSYRDRSYEQYF. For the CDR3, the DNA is TGTGCCAGCAGTTACCGGGACAGGTCCTACGAGCAGTACTTC.

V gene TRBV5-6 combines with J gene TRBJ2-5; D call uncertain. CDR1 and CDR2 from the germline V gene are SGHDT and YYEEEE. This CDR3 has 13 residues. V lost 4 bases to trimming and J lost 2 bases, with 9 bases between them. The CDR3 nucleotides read TGTGCCAGCAGCCCGCCGAGGCAAGAGACCCAGTACTTC. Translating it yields CASSPPRQETQYF.

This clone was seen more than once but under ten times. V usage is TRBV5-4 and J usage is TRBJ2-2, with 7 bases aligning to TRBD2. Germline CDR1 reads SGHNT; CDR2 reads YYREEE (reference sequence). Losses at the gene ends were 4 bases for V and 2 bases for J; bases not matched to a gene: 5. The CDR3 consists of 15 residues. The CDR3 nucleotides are TGTGCCAGCAGCCCGGGACTACTAAACACCGGGGAGCTGTTTTTT. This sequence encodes CASSPGLLNTGELFF.

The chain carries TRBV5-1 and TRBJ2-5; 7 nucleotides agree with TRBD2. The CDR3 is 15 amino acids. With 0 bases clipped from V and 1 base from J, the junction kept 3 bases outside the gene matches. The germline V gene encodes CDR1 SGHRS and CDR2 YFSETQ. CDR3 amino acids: CASSLAREAQETQYF. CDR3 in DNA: TGCGCCAGCAGCTTGGCCCGGGAGGCCCAAGAGACCCAGTACTTC. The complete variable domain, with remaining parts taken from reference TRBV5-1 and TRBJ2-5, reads KAGVTQTPRYLIKTRGQQVTLSCSPISGHRSVSWYQQTPGQGLQFLFEYFSETQRNKGNFPGRFSGRQFSNSRSEMNVSTLELGDSALYLCASSLAREAQETQYFGPGTRLLVL.

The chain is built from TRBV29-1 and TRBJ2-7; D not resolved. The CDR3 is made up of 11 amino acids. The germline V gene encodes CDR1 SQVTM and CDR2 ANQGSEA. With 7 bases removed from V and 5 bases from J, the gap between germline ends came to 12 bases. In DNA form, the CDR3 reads TGCAGCGCCCTTGGTGGGCACGAGCAGTACTTC. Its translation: CSALGGHEQYF.

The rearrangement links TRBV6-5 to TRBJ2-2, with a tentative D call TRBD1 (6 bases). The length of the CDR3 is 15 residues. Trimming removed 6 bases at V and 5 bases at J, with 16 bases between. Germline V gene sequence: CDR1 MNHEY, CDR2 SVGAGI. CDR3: CASSQPGQRTGELFF. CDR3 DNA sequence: TGTGCCAGCAGCCAACCGGGACAAAGAACCGGGGAGCTGTTTTTT.

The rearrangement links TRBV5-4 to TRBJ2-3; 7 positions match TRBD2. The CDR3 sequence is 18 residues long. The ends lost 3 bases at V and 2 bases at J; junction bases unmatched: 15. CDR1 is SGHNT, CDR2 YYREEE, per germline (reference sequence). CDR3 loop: CASSSYPSRAGDTDTQYF. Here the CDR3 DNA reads TGTGCCAGCAGCTCCTACCCCAGCCGGGCGGGAGACACAGATACGCAGTATTTT.

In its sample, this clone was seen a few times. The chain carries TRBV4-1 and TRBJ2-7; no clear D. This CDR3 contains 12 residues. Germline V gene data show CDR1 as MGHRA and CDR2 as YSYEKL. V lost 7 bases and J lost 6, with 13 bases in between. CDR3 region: CASNLPPLEQYF. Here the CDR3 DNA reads TGCGCCAGCAACTTACCACCTCTCGAGCAGTACTTC.

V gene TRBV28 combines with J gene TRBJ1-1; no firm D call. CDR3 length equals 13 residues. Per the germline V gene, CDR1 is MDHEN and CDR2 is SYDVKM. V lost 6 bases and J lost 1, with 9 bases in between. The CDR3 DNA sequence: TGTGCCAGCAGGCAAAAGGAGAACACTGAAGCTTTCTTT. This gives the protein CASRQKENTEAFF.

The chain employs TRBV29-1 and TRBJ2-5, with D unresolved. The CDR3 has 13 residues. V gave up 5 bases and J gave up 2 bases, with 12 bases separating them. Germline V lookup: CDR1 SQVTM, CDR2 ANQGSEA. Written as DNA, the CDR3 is TGCAGCGTTAGCAGTCCGCGGCAAGAGACCCAGTACTTC. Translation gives CSVSSPRQETQYF.

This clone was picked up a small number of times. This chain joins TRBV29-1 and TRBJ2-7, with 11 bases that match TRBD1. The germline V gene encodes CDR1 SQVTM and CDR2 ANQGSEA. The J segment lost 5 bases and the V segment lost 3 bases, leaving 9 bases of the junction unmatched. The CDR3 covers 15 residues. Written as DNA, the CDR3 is TGCAGCGTTGAGGGAGGTGGACAGGGGGCCCACGAGCAGTACTTC. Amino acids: CSVEGGGQGAHEQYF.

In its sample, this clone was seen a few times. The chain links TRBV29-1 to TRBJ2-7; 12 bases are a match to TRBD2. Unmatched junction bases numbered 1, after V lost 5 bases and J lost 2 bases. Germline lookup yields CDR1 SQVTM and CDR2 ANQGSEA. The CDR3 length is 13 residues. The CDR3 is CSVLAGGTYEQYF. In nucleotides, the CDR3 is TGCAGCGTTCTAGCGGGGGGGACCTACGAGCAGTACTTC.

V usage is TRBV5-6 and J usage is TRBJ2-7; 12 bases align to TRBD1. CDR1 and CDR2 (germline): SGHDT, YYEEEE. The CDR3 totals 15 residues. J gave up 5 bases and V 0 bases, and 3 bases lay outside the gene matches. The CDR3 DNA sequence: TGTGCCAGCAGCTTGGACGGGACAGGGGGCAACGAGCAGTACTTC. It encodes CASSLDGTGGNEQYF.

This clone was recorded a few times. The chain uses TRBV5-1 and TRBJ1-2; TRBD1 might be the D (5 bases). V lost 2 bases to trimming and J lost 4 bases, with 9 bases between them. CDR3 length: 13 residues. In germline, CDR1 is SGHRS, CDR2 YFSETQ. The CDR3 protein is CASSFPGPYGYTF. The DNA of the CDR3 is TGCGCCAGCAGCTTTCCGGGGCCCTATGGCTACACCTTC.

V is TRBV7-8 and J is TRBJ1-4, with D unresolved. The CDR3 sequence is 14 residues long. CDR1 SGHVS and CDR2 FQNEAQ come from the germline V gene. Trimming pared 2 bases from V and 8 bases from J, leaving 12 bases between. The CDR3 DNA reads TGTGCCAGCAGCTTAATCTCGGGTCGGGAAAAACTGTTTTTT. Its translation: CASSLISGREKLFF.